These 27 T cell receptor beta chains originate from one sample sequenced in a study of T cell clonality in common variable immunodeficiency. Method: immunoSEQ multiplex PCR; TCRdb's copy keeps in-frame clones and lacks some. Altogether tens of thousands of clones were found in the sample, and no singletons occur. Sample: peripheral blood mononuclear cells. The receptors were gathered from a person aged 18 to 75 in good health.

Many counts were recorded for this clone. The read is 3 residues too short to cover the CDR3 end, so that end is filled in from the germline J gene. The chain carries TRBV20-1 and TRBJ2-1; 7 nucleotides agree with TRBD2. CDR1 is DFQATT, CDR2 SNEGSKA, per germline (reference sequence). This CDR3 is built from 17 residues. Losses at the gene ends were 1 base for V and 1 base for J; bases not matched to a gene: 10. The CDR3 bases that were read are TGCAGTGCTAGAGCGAGGGGCGGACTAGGATCCTACAATGAG. It translates to CSARARGGLGSYNE. The entire CDR3 protein reads CSARARGGLGSYNEQFF.

This clone was found many times. The sequence runs out 3 residues before the end of the CDR3; the remainder is reconstructed from the germline J gene. J is TRBJ1-2 and V is TRBV19, with a tentative D call TRBD1 (5 bases). Trimming pared 7 bases from V and 0 bases from J, leaving 12 bases between. Germline CDR1 reads LNHDA; CDR2 reads SQIVND (reference sequence). The CDR3 has 14 amino acids. This chain's CDR3 is CASTPAGSNYGYTF. The sequenced part of the CDR3 DNA is TGTGCCAGTACCCCGGCAGGGTCTAACTATGGC.

This clone was counted ten times or more. The CDR3 extends 3 residues past the end of the read, so its final part is completed from the germline J gene. The chain carries TRBV20-1 and TRBJ1-1, with D maybe TRBD1 (5 bases). The CDR3 loop spans 11 amino acids. Per the germline V gene, CDR1 is DFQATT and CDR2 is SNEGSKA (reference sequence). V was clipped by 6 bases and J by 5 bases, with 10 bases between them. CDR3 loop: CSAIGVTEAFF. CDR3 DNA (partial): TGCAGTGCAATAGGGGTTACTGAA.

Regarding this clone: The missing CDR3 end, 3 residues past where the read stops, is filled in from the germline J gene. The chain carries TRBV11-1 and TRBJ2-7; maybe TRBD2 (5 bases). Germline V gives CDR1 SGHAT, CDR2 FQDESV (reference sequence). This CDR3 has 13 amino acids. Trimming took 4 bases from V and 6 from J, leaving 13 bases between them. The covered CDR3 bases are TGTGCCAGCAGCTCCCGGGGTAGGGTCGAG. Translation: CASSSRGRVE. The whole CDR3 region reads CASSSRGRVEQYF.

This clone was seen many times. The CDR3 bases that were read are TGTGCCAGCAGTACAGGGGAGAACACTGAA. Residues: CASSTGENTE. The complete CDR3 protein is CASSTGENTEAFF. The chain combines TRBV6-4 with TRBJ1-1; 7 positions agree with TRBD1. The read ends 3 residues shy of where the CDR3 ends; the end is completed using the germline J gene. V shed 5 bases, J shed 1 base, and the junction held 1 base outside the gene matches. Germline-derived CDR1 and CDR2 are MRHNA and SNTAGT. The CDR3 runs to 13 residues.

The table lists this clone with many counts. Read sequence stops 3 residues before the CDR3 end, and the germline J gene provides the missing end. The chain couples TRBV7-3 to TRBJ1-2; 7 nucleotides match TRBD1. The CDR3 consists of 15 residues. V was pared by 6 bases and J by 2 bases, with 9 bases of the junction left unmatched. CDR1 and CDR2 (germline): SGHTA, FQGTGA. CDR3 sequence reads: CASSSTSTGNYGYTF. Incomplete CDR3 DNA: TGTGCCAGCAGTTCTACGTCGACAGGGAACTATGGC. The full variable domain, its missing parts supplied by reference TRBV7-3 and TRBJ1-2, is GAGVSQTPSNKVTEKGKYVELRCDPISGHTALYWYRQSLGQGPEFLIYFQGTGAADDSGLPNDRFFAVRPEGSVSTLKIQRTERGDSAVYLCASSSTSTGNYGYTFGSGTRLTVV.

This clone was detected many times. The read ends 3 residues before the CDR3 terminus; that terminus is restored from the germline J gene. The chain employs TRBV5-6 and TRBJ2-1, with 7 bases identical to TRBD1. V lost 2 bases, J lost 4 bases, and 3 bases stayed unmatched. From germline, CDR1 is SGHDT and CDR2 YYEEEE. The CDR3 runs 14 residues. The DNA read from the CDR3 is TGTGCCAGCAGCTTTGGCAGGGGGTACAATGAG. The encoded protein is CASSFGRGYNE. Given in full, the CDR3 is CASSFGRGYNEQFF.

This clone was seen repeatedly, ten times or more. The read gets to within 3 residues of the CDR3 end, and the germline J gene fills in the rest. The genes are TRBV7-6 and TRBJ1-6; maybe TRBD1 (5 bases). The germline gives CDR1 SGHVS, CDR2 FNYEAQ. This CDR3 region has 16 residues. Trimming cost V 1 base and J 8 bases, with 15 bases left between them. The CDR3 loop is CASSLEGMASYSPLHF. The covered CDR3 bases are TGTGCCAGCAGCTTAGAGGGGATGGCGTCTTATTCACCC.

In its sample, this clone was seen many times. The CDR3 end is not reached by the read, which stops 3 residues before it; the germline J gene fills it in. V is TRBV20-1 and J is TRBJ2-1; TRBD2 matches 13 bases. V lost 5 bases, J lost 5 bases, and 6 bases stayed unmatched. This CDR3 contains 15 residues. Germline V gene sequence: CDR1 DFQATT, CDR2 SNEGSKA (reference sequence). The sequenced part of the CDR3 DNA is TGCAGTGCTCCCCGGACTAGCGGGAGTCACAATGAG. Its protein is CSAPRTSGSHNE. The full CDR3 protein reads CSAPRTSGSHNEQFF.

The sample holds many counts of this clone. The read halts 3 residues ahead of the CDR3 end, with the missing end drawn from the germline J gene. V usage is TRBV18 and J usage is TRBJ1-4; TRBD1 agrees at 10 bases. Germline CDR1 is KGHSH and CDR2 is LQKENI. Unmatched junction bases numbered 14, after V lost 6 bases and J lost 7 bases. The CDR3 runs 17 residues. Incomplete CDR3 DNA: TGTGCCAGCTCGGATCCCGGGACAGGGGTGGTCGGTGAAAAA. It encodes CASSDPGTGVVGEK. The CDR3 in its entirety is CASSDPGTGVVGEKLFF.

The table lists this clone with many counts. Read data end 3 residues before the CDR3 end; the end is taken from the germline J gene. This rearrangement joins TRBV20-1 to TRBJ2-1; 10 positions match TRBD2. The CDR3 is 17 residues long. V shed 0 bases, J shed 8 bases, and the junction held 13 bases outside the gene matches. Germline V gene lookup returns CDR1 DFQATT and CDR2 SNEGSKA (reference sequence). The CDR3 bases that were read are TGCAGTGCTAGAGATCATTTAGTAGCGGGGGGAAGGTATGAG. This gives the protein CSARDHLVAGGRYE. The full CDR3 protein reads CSARDHLVAGGRYEQFF.

This clone was observed many times. The read falls 3 residues short of the CDR3 end, and the missing part is taken from the germline J gene. The chain combines TRBV20-1 with TRBJ1-4; D may be TRBD1 (5 bases). Looked up from germline, CDR1 is DFQATT and CDR2 is SNEGSKA (reference sequence). The CDR3 runs 15 residues. V gave up 3 bases and J gave up 7 bases, with 18 bases separating them. CDR3 sequence: CSARVDTPGSEKLFF. The sequenced CDR3 bases are TGCAGTGCTAGGGTGGACACACCAGGGAGTGAAAAA.

This clone came up many times. The read finishes 3 residues shy of the CDR3 end, and the germline J gene is used to complete it. The chain recombines TRBV7-9 with TRBJ1-1; D might be TRBD1 (5 bases). The CDR3 has 14 residues. The V end lost 5 bases, the J end lost 0 bases, and 10 bases lay between the germline ends. CDR1 and CDR2 (germline): SEHNR, FQNEAQ (reference sequence). CDR3 sequence reads: CASSPGDLNTEAFF. The sequenced part of the CDR3 DNA is TGTGCCAGCAGCCCCGGGGACTTGAACACTGAA.

This clone was counted many times. The read gets to within 3 residues of the CDR3 end, and the germline J gene fills in the rest. The chain has TRBV5-5 and TRBJ2-3; D gene ambiguous. V was shortened by 5 bases and J by 4 bases, with 14 bases between the two germline ends. The CDR3 has 14 residues. Germline assignment: CDR1 SGHKS and CDR2 YYEKEE (reference sequence). CDR3 residues: CASSPQPGSDTQYF. The CDR3 DNA, read in part, is TGTGCCAGCAGTCCCCAGCCCGGGTCAGATACG.

This clone was detected ten times or more. Coverage ceases 3 residues before the CDR3 finishes, and the germline J gene fills in the end. The V call is TRBV7-2, the J call TRBJ2-3; 7 bases line up with TRBD2. The CDR3 is 15 amino acids. The V and J ends lost 3 bases and 6 bases, in that order; junction bases with no gene match: 9. Germline V lookup: CDR1 SGHTA, CDR2 FQGNSA. CDR3 protein: CASSFAGDWSDTQYF. CDR3 DNA (partial): TGTGCCAGCAGCTTCGCGGGAGATTGGTCGGATACG.

This clone has only a few counts. The CDR3 extends 3 residues past the end of the read, so its final part is completed from the germline J gene. The rearrangement uses TRBV6-2 or TRBV6-3 and TRBJ2-2, with TRBD2 identical over 7 bases. The CDR3 consists of 15 residues. The germline CDR1 and CDR2 sequences are MNHEY and SVGEGT. This chain's CDR3 is CASANGGSGANVLFF. The sequenced CDR3 bases are TGTGCCAGCGCAAACGGGGGGTCTGGGGCCAACGTG.

This clone was observed many times. The CDR3 goes on 3 residues after the read ends, and that part is filled in from the germline J gene. This chain joins TRBV29-1 and TRBJ2-5; 7 bases are shared with TRBD1. Per the germline V gene, CDR1 is SQVTM and CDR2 is ANQGSEA. The trim removed 7 bases at V and 2 bases at J, leaving 4 bases unmatched. The CDR3 extends over 12 amino acids. The CDR3 bases that were read are TGCAGCGCCCGGGACAGACAAGAGACC. The encoded protein is CSARDRQET. The whole CDR3 protein reads CSARDRQETQYF.

The table lists this clone with many counts. The read ends 3 residues early relative to the CDR3; the germline J gene fills the gap. The chain has TRBV19 and TRBJ2-1; 13 bases map to TRBD2. The CDR3 runs to 14 residues. The germline V gene encodes CDR1 LNHDA and CDR2 SQIVND (reference sequence). Losses at the gene ends were 7 bases for V and 9 bases for J; bases not matched to a gene: 6. The DNA read from the CDR3 is TGTGCCAGTACCGGACTAGCGGGAGTGGGTGAG. Amino acids: CASTGLAGVGE. The complete CDR3 reads CASTGLAGVGEQFF.

This clone has ten or more counts. CDR3 bases read: TGCAGCGTGATACTTAGCGGGAGGGCCGTAAGTGAG. It translates to CSVILSGRAVSE. The entire CDR3 protein is CSVILSGRAVSEQFF. V gene TRBV29-1 combines with J gene TRBJ2-1, with TRBD2 matching 11 bases. Coverage ceases 3 residues before the CDR3 finishes, and the germline J gene fills in the end. The CDR3 has 15 amino acids. Germline V CDR1 and CDR2: SQVTM, ANQGSEA. V lost 6 bases, J lost 9 bases, and 13 bases stayed unmatched.

This clone came up many times. The read finishes 3 residues shy of the CDR3 end, and the germline J gene is used to complete it. This rearrangement joins TRBV28 to TRBJ2-3, with 9 bases fitting TRBD2. The CDR3 is 15 residues long. Germline CDR1 is MDHEN and CDR2 is SYDVKM. J was trimmed by 5 bases and V by 10 bases; bases with no gene match: 13. The covered CDR3 bases are TGTGCCACCGACGGCGGGGCGGGAGGGAGAGATACG. It encodes CATDGGAGGRDT. The whole CDR3 sequence reads CATDGGAGGRDTQYF. The full variable domain, completed using reference TRBV28 and TRBJ2-3, is DVKVTQSSRYLVKRTGEKVFLECVQDMDHENMFWYRQDPGLGLRLIYFSYDVKMKEKGDIPEGYSVSREKKERFSLILESASTNQTSMYLCATDGGAGGRDTQYFGPGTRLTVL.

This clone was counted many times. The read ends 3 residues shy of where the CDR3 ends; the end is completed using the germline J gene. The chain carries TRBV5-5 and TRBJ2-7, with a tentative D call TRBD1 (6 bases). The CDR3 extends over 12 amino acids. The germline V gene encodes CDR1 SGHKS and CDR2 YYEKEE (reference sequence). V was trimmed by 6 bases and J by 6 bases, leaving 13 bases between them. CDR3 bases read: TGTGCCAGCATGCCACAGGGTTCCGAG. Residues: CASMPQGSE. The complete CDR3 reads CASMPQGSEQYF.

This clone came up many times. The CDR3 end lies 3 residues beyond the end of the read and is filled in from the germline J gene. The chain is built from TRBV20-1 and TRBJ2-7; TRBD2 aligns across 9 bases. Germline V gene sequence: CDR1 DFQATT, CDR2 SNEGSKA (reference sequence). This CDR3 region has 12 residues. The V gene end was trimmed by 5 bases and the J gene end by 4 bases; junction bases not matched to a gene: 3. Partial CDR3 DNA: TGCAGTGCTTCGACTAGCGGATACGAG. Residues: CSASTSGYE. The entire CDR3 protein reads CSASTSGYEQYF.

The sample holds many counts of this clone. The CDR3 extends 3 residues past the end of the read, so its final part is completed from the germline J gene. The V and J genes are TRBV29-1 and TRBJ1-1; 9 bases match TRBD1. The V gene end was trimmed by 7 bases and the J gene end by 5 bases; junction bases not matched to a gene: 11. Germline lookup yields CDR1 SQVTM and CDR2 ANQGSEA. The CDR3 length is 14 residues. The CDR3 region is CSASNRGLGTEAFF. CDR3 bases read: TGCAGCGCCTCGAACAGGGGGCTTGGGACTGAA.

This clone was observed at least ten times. The read falls 3 residues short of the CDR3 end, and the missing part is taken from the germline J gene. J is TRBJ2-3 and V is TRBV2; 8 bases align to TRBD2. V shed 2 bases, J shed 0 bases, and the junction held 13 bases outside the gene matches. From germline, CDR1 is SNHLY and CDR2 FYNNEI. This CDR3 has 19 amino acids. The covered CDR3 bases are TGTGCCAGCAGTGAACCCCTTTACCGACTAGCGAGAAGCACAGATACG. This encodes CASSEPLYRLARSTDT. The full CDR3 sequence reads CASSEPLYRLARSTDTQYF.

This clone was observed many times. The sequenced CDR3 bases are TGCAGTGCTGCACAGGTTGAAGGAGCTTCACCC. It yields the protein CSAAQVEGASP. The complete CDR3 reads CSAAQVEGASPLHF. The chain couples TRBV20-1 to TRBJ1-6; D might be TRBD1 (5 bases). The sequence runs out 3 residues before the end of the CDR3; the remainder is reconstructed from the germline J gene. V dropped 5 bases and J dropped 9 bases, with 17 bases sitting between them. From germline, CDR1 is DFQATT and CDR2 SNEGSKA (reference sequence). The length of the CDR3 is 14 residues.

This clone was found many times. Germline and junction disagree at one end, which may indicate a read error. The read ends 3 residues before the CDR3 terminus; that terminus is restored from the germline J gene. Other DNA variants within this sample encode the same CDR3. The rearrangement uses TRBV7-7 and TRBJ2-4, with no clear D. Germline V gives CDR1 SSHAT, CDR2 FNYEAQ (reference sequence). The CDR3 is made up of 13 amino acids. The CDR3 loop is CASSSDPRSNQYF. The covered CDR3 bases are TGTGCTAGCAGCTCCGATCCTAGGTCTAAT.

This clone has a count of ten or more. With the read ending 3 residues before the CDR3 end, the germline J gene is used to fill in that end. The V gene is TRBV5-5, the J gene TRBJ1-3; D ambiguous. The CDR3 has 14 amino acids. V lost 5 bases, J lost 0 bases, and 9 bases lay in between. CDR1 SGHKS and CDR2 YYEKEE come from the germline V gene (reference sequence). CDR3 sequence: CASRGGLSGNTIYF. Incomplete CDR3 DNA: TGTGCCAGCAGGGGCGGGCTCTCTGGAAACACC.